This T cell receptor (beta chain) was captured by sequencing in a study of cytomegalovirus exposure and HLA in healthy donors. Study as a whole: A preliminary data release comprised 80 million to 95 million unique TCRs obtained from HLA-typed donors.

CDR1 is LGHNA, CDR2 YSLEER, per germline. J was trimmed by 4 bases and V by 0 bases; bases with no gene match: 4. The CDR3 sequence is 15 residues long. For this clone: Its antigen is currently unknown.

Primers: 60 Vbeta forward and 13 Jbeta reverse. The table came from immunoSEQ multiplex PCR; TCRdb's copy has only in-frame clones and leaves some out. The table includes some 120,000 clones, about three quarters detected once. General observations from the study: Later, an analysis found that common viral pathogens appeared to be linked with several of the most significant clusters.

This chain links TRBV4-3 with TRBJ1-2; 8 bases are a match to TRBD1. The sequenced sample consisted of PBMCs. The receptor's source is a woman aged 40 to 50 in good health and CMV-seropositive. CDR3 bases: TGCGCCAGCAGCCAAGATTACGGGACAGGCTATGGCTACACCTTC. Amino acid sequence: CASSQDYGTGYGYTF.